The 15 T cell receptor beta chains in this list originate from one sample, sequenced in a study of blood T cell repertoires in COVID-19. The repertoire was sequenced with immunoSEQ multiplex PCR; TCRdb's copy has only in-frame clones and lacks some. This sample has fewer than 250,000 clones, with 65% to 90% found just once. Sequencing was done on a sample of PBMCs or T cells enriched from blood (not recorded which). The receptor source for this set is a woman aged 50 to 60 with acute COVID-19.

J is TRBJ2-1 and V is TRBV18; maybe TRBD2 (6 bases). The germline V gene has CDR1 KGHSH and CDR2 LQKENI. The CDR3 covers 14 residues. The ends were cut back, 3 bases at V and 9 bases at J, with 15 bases in the middle. The CDR3 coding sequence is TGTGCCAGCTCACCGGGACTCCAAGGCAGTGAGCAGTTCTTC. Protein: CASSPGLQGSEQFF.

V gene TRBV27 combines with J gene TRBJ1-2, with D perhaps TRBD1 (6 bases). The germline V gene has CDR1 MNHEY and CDR2 SMNVEV (reference sequence). V lost 3 bases to trimming and J lost 8 bases, with 19 bases between them. This CDR3 is 15 amino acids long. This CDR3 reads CASSFNTGHSKGYTF. The CDR3 nucleotides are TGTGCCAGCAGTTTCAATACGGGACACTCAAAAGGCTACACCTTC.

This clone turned up a few times. V usage is TRBV7-2 and J usage is TRBJ2-7; D may be TRBD2 (5 bases). Trimming left V 5 bases short and J 6 bases short, with 17 bases between. Germline CDR1 SGHTA, CDR2 FQGNSA. The CDR3 contains 14 residues. The CDR3 nucleotides are TGTGCCAGCAGCGTGCAGGCGGAGGCCGTCGAGCAGTACTTC. Its protein is CASSVQAEAVEQYF.

This sequence joins TRBV29-1 and TRBJ2-3; a possible D gene is TRBD2 (5 bases). Germline V gene lookup returns CDR1 SQVTM and CDR2 ANQGSEA. Deletions cut 6 bases from V and 2 bases from J, with 12 bases between. The length of the CDR3 is 13 residues. The CDR3 DNA reads TGCAGCGTCTGGACTGTTAACACAGATACGCAGTATTTT. It specifies CSVWTVNTDTQYF.

The gene calls are TRBV5-5 and TRBJ2-7; TRBD2 aligns across 10 bases. Germline-derived CDR1 and CDR2 are SGHKS and YYEKEE (reference sequence). V was pared by 4 bases and J by 0 bases, with 7 bases of the junction left unmatched. The CDR3 runs to 16 residues. The CDR3 sequence is CASSKGLAASSYEQYF. CDR3 bases: TGTGCCAGCAGCAAAGGACTAGCGGCCTCCTCCTACGAGCAGTACTTC.

The chain employs TRBV19 and TRBJ1-2; D gene ambiguous. This CDR3 is built from 16 residues. Germline CDR1 is LNHDA and CDR2 is SQIVND (reference sequence). V lost 5 bases to trimming and J lost 7 bases, with 23 bases between them. The CDR3 here is CASSGGTRTPVGGYTF. DNA of the CDR3: TGTGCCAGTAGTGGAGGCACGAGGACCCCCGTTGGTGGCTACACCTTC.

The chain couples TRBV10-3 to TRBJ1-2; 7 bases line up with TRBD1. Germline CDR1 reads ENHRY; CDR2 reads SYGVKD. The V and J ends lost 10 bases and 8 bases, in that order; junction bases with no gene match: 13. The CDR3 has 13 amino acids. The CDR3 loop is CATKRTGGAGYTF. The CDR3 DNA reads as TGTGCCACCAAAAGGACAGGCGGTGCCGGCTACACCTTC.

The rearrangement links TRBV7-8 to TRBJ2-7; D is unresolved. The CDR3 length is 12 residues. Trimming stripped 5 bases from V and 5 bases from J, with 10 bases between. The germline V gene has CDR1 SGHVS and CDR2 FQNEAQ. The CDR3 loop reads CASSQPNHEQYF. CDR3 nucleotides: TGTGCCAGCAGCCAACCTAACCACGAGCAGTACTTC.

V usage is TRBV5-1 and J usage is TRBJ2-3, with 7 positions matching TRBD1. The CDR3 spans 15 residues. The V gene's germline CDR1 is SGHRS and CDR2 YFSETQ. The trim removed 0 bases at V and 2 bases at J, leaving 3 bases unmatched. The CDR3 is CASSLDTGATDTQYF. Written as DNA, the CDR3 is TGCGCCAGCAGCTTGGACACAGGGGCCACAGATACGCAGTATTTT.

The CDR3 reads CASSTYTGELFF. For the CDR3, the DNA is TGTGCCAGCAGCACTTACACCGGGGAGCTGTTTTTT. The V call is TRBV9, the J call TRBJ2-2; no firm D call. This CDR3 has 12 amino acids. CDR1 SGDLS and CDR2 YYNGEE come from the germline V gene. Trimming cost V 4 bases and J 3 bases, with 4 bases left between them.

This clone has a handful of counts. The V and J genes are TRBV4-3 and TRBJ2-5, with D possibly matching TRBD1 (6 bases). The germline V and J ends were trimmed by 0 bases and 5 bases, with 19 bases remaining between them. The germline CDR1 and CDR2 sequences are LGHNA and YSLEER. The CDR3 extends over 17 amino acids. The CDR3 sequence: CASSQDRGITGSETQYF. Here the CDR3 DNA reads TGCGCCAGCAGCCAAGATCGAGGCATCACAGGGAGTGAGACCCAGTACTTC.

The genes are TRBV5-1 and TRBJ1-6; 7 nucleotides line up with TRBD1. V shed 4 bases, J shed 9 bases, and the junction held 7 bases outside the gene matches. Germline V lookup: CDR1 SGHRS, CDR2 YFSETQ. CDR3 size: 14 residues. CDR3 residues: CASSHTGDGSPLHF. CDR3 DNA sequence: TGCGCCAGCAGCCACACAGGGGATGGTTCACCCCTCCACTTT. The variable domain in full, with the rest retrieved from reference TRBV5-1 and TRBJ1-6, is KAGVTQTPRYLIKTRGQQVTLSCSPISGHRSVSWYQQTPGQGLQFLFEYFSETQRNKGNFPGRFSGRQFSNSRSEMNVSTLELGDSALYLCASSHTGDGSPLHFGNGTRLTVT.

The rearrangement joins TRBV11-2 to TRBJ1-1; TRBD1 might be the D (5 bases). The CDR3 sequence is 15 residues long. V shed 5 bases and J shed 4 bases, with 17 bases lying between them. Germline CDR1 and CDR2: SGHAT and FQNNGV. The CDR3 here is CASSHPVVGGTEAFF. The CDR3 DNA reads as TGTGCCAGCAGCCACCCGGTAGTGGGGGGCACTGAAGCTTTCTTT. Full variable domain (rest looked up from reference TRBV11-2 and TRBJ1-1): EAGVAQSPRYKIIEKRQSVAFWCNPISGHATLYWYQQILGQGPKLLIQFQNNGVVDDSQLPKDRFSAERLKGVDSTLKIQPAKLEDSAVYLCASSHPVVGGTEAFFGQGTRLTVV.

The V gene is TRBV7-9, the J gene TRBJ1-2; tentative D call: TRBD1 (5 bases). With 2 bases removed from V and 6 bases from J, the gap between germline ends came to 16 bases. This CDR3 spans 15 amino acids. Germline CDR1 reads SEHNR; CDR2 reads FQNEAQ (reference sequence). The CDR3 DNA sequence: TGTGCCAGCAGCTTACGCGGGGGGGAAGTAGATGGCTACACCTTC. Protein sequence: CASSLRGGEVDGYTF.

The chain recombines TRBV18 with TRBJ2-1; 12 bases fit TRBD2. Trimming took 4 bases from V and 8 from J; bases not matched to a gene: 6. The CDR3 covers 15 residues. Germline V CDR1 and CDR2: KGHSH, LQKENI. CDR3 protein: CASSQLAGGSDEQFF. CDR3 in DNA: TGTGCCAGCTCACAACTAGCGGGGGGCTCGGATGAGCAGTTCTTC.